Listed below are T cell receptor beta chains from one sample, sequenced in a study of beta chain features in type 1 diabetes. The data were produced by immunoSEQ multiplex PCR, yet TCRdb's version contains in-frame clones alone and is incomplete. The sample yields about 340,000 clones, around 7.6% seen once. The sequenced sample was central memory CD4+ T cells from blood. These TCRs come from a young woman in good health. Each CDR3 is given with its conserved first and last residue. The order of the fields is V gene, D gene, J gene, clone size, CDR3 protein, CDR3 DNA. D genes are given only for firm matches. Only some rows state a clone size, as once, few, many or a class for expanded clones.

v_call: TRBV10-3; d_call: NA; j_call: TRBJ2-5; clone_size: NA; cdr3_aa: CAIRPSGGGEQETQYF; cdr3_nt: TGTGCCATCAGACCCTCGGGGGGCGGAGAACAAGAGACCCAGTACTTC
v_call: TRBV6-5; d_call: NA; j_call: TRBJ1-4; clone_size: few; cdr3_aa: CASKRRVNEKLFF; cdr3_nt: TGTGCCAGCAAGCGAAGGGTTAATGAAAAACTGTTTTTT
v_call: TRBV6-5; d_call: NA; j_call: TRBJ2-5; clone_size: NA; cdr3_aa: CASSSNPRRETQYF; cdr3_nt: TGTGCCAGCAGCTCAAATCCGAGGCGAGAGACCCAGTACTTC
v_call: TRBV13; d_call: TRBD1; j_call: TRBJ2-7; clone_size: NA; cdr3_aa: CASSFPGQGVEQYF; cdr3_nt: TGTGCCAGCAGCTTTCCGGGACAGGGGGTCGAGCAGTACTTC
v_call: TRBV7-2; d_call: TRBD1; j_call: TRBJ1-1; clone_size: NA; cdr3_aa: CASSLLPGTANTEAFF; cdr3_nt: TGTGCCAGCAGCTTATTGCCCGGGACAGCGAACACTGAAGCTTTCTTT
v_call: TRBV18; d_call: NA; j_call: TRBJ2-3; clone_size: few; cdr3_aa: CASSRHPQAADTQYF; cdr3_nt: TGTGCCAGCTCACGTCACCCACAGGCAGCAGATACGCAGTATTTT
v_call: TRBV7-8; d_call: NA; j_call: TRBJ2-6; clone_size: NA; cdr3_aa: CASSPQRGFSGANVLTF; cdr3_nt: TGTGCCAGCAGCCCCCAAAGGGGCTTCTCTGGGGCCAACGTCCTGACTTTC
v_call: TRBV6-1; d_call: NA; j_call: TRBJ1-1; clone_size: NA; cdr3_aa: CAGLPPEGMNTEAFF; cdr3_nt: TGTGCCGGGTTGCCCCCGGAAGGGATGAACACTGAAGCTTTCTTT
v_call: TRBV6-5; d_call: NA; j_call: TRBJ2-2; clone_size: NA; cdr3_aa: CASSYRGTGELFF; cdr3_nt: TGTGCCAGCAGTTACCGGGGCACCGGGGAGCTGTTTTTT
v_call: TRBV28; d_call: NA; j_call: TRBJ2-1; clone_size: NA; cdr3_aa: CASSFSGPRNEQFF; cdr3_nt: TGTGCCAGCAGTTTTTCGGGACCGCGGAATGAGCAGTTCTTC
v_call: TRBV5-1; d_call: NA; j_call: TRBJ1-1; clone_size: NA; cdr3_aa: CASSLGWEGSEAFF; cdr3_nt: TGCGCCAGCAGCTTGGGTTGGGAGGGATCTGAAGCTTTCTTT
v_call: TRBV15; d_call: NA; j_call: TRBJ2-2; clone_size: NA; cdr3_aa: CATSPQTGHGGELFF; cdr3_nt: TGTGCCACCAGCCCCCAAACTGGACACGGCGGGGAGCTGTTTTTT
v_call: TRBV29-1; d_call: TRBD2; j_call: TRBJ2-3; clone_size: few; cdr3_aa: CSVLLAGTDTQYF; cdr3_nt: TGCAGCGTTCTACTAGCGGGGACAGATACGCAGTATTTT
v_call: TRBV28; d_call: NA; j_call: TRBJ2-2; clone_size: NA; cdr3_aa: CASLSSVGTGELFF; cdr3_nt: TGTGCCAGCCTCTCTAGCGTCGGCACCGGGGAGCTGTTTTTT
v_call: TRBV7-9; d_call: TRBD2; j_call: TRBJ2-7; clone_size: many; cdr3_aa: CASSLQARAGAGHEQYF; cdr3_nt: TGTGCCAGCAGCTTACAAGCCCGGGCGGGAGCCGGGCACGAGCAGTACTTC
v_call: TRBV15; d_call: NA; j_call: TRBJ2-3; clone_size: NA; cdr3_aa: CATSRDVGLTDTQYF; cdr3_nt: TGTGCCACCAGCAGAGATGTGGGTTTAACAGATACGCAGTATTTT
v_call: TRBV28; d_call: TRBD1; j_call: TRBJ2-1; clone_size: NA; cdr3_aa: CASRRQGYNEQFF; cdr3_nt: TGTGCCAGCAGAAGACAGGGATACAATGAGCAGTTCTTC
v_call: TRBV9; d_call: NA; j_call: TRBJ2-7; clone_size: NA; cdr3_aa: CASNIIRDPSYEQYF; cdr3_nt: TGTGCCAGCAACATAATCCGGGACCCATCCTACGAGCAGTACTTC
v_call: TRBV25-1; d_call: NA; j_call: TRBJ2-5; clone_size: few; cdr3_aa: CASSFQETQYF; cdr3_nt: TGTGCCAGCAGTTTTCAAGAGACCCAGTACTTC
v_call: TRBV5-4; d_call: NA; j_call: TRBJ2-3; clone_size: NA; cdr3_aa: CASSRSGSTDTQYF; cdr3_nt: TGTGCCAGCAGCCGAAGCGGGAGCACAGATACGCAGTATTTT
v_call: TRBV18; d_call: NA; j_call: TRBJ2-5; clone_size: NA; cdr3_aa: CASSPPGSIQETQYF; cdr3_nt: TGTGCCAGCTCACCACCCGGCTCGATCCAAGAGACCCAGTACTTC
v_call: TRBV4-1; d_call: TRBD1; j_call: TRBJ2-7; clone_size: NA; cdr3_aa: CASSQAMTSGQGYEQYF; cdr3_nt: TGCGCCAGCAGCCAAGCAATGACTTCGGGACAGGGCTACGAGCAGTACTTC
v_call: TRBV10-3; d_call: TRBD1; j_call: TRBJ1-2; clone_size: few; cdr3_aa: CAISERQGSVVQGYTF; cdr3_nt: TGTGCCATCAGCGAGAGACAGGGGAGCGTCGTCCAGGGCTACACCTTC
v_call: TRBV21-1; d_call: NA; j_call: TRBJ1-2; clone_size: few; cdr3_aa: CASSDGTADGYTF; cdr3_nt: TGTGCCAGCAGCGATGGGACAGCTGATGGCTACACCTTC
v_call: TRBV27; d_call: NA; j_call: TRBJ1-2; clone_size: few; cdr3_aa: CASSSAQSYGYTF; cdr3_nt: TGTGCCAGCAGCAGCGCACAGTCCTATGGCTACACCTTC
v_call: TRBV4-3; d_call: NA; j_call: TRBJ2-5; clone_size: few; cdr3_aa: CASSQVARRGPFETQYF; cdr3_nt: TGCGCCAGCAGCCAAGTCGCTCGGCGGGGCCCTTTCGAGACCCAGTACTTC
v_call: TRBV7-9; d_call: TRBD1; j_call: TRBJ2-6; clone_size: few; cdr3_aa: CASSDTGAGANVLTF; cdr3_nt: TGTGCCAGCAGCGATACAGGGGCGGGGGCCAACGTCCTGACTTTC
v_call: TRBV4-3; d_call: NA; j_call: TRBJ2-2; clone_size: NA; cdr3_aa: CASSRDYAGELFF; cdr3_nt: TGCGCCAGCAGCCGCGACTACGCCGGGGAGCTGTTTTTT
v_call: TRBV25-1; d_call: NA; j_call: TRBJ1-2; clone_size: few; cdr3_aa: CASSEFGAGTAGYTF; cdr3_nt: TGTGCCAGCAGTGAATTTGGGGCAGGGACCGCTGGCTACACCTTC
v_call: TRBV6-5; d_call: NA; j_call: TRBJ1-5; clone_size: NA; cdr3_aa: CASSSSRNQPQHF; cdr3_nt: TGTGCCAGCAGTAGTTCGCGCAATCAGCCCCAGCATTTT
v_call: TRBV18; d_call: NA; j_call: TRBJ2-7; clone_size: NA; cdr3_aa: CASSPAGGYEQYF; cdr3_nt: TGTGCCAGCTCACCAGCGGGTGGCTACGAGCAGTACTTC
v_call: TRBV4-1; d_call: TRBD2; j_call: TRBJ2-3; clone_size: NA; cdr3_aa: CASSQGGTSRDTQYF; cdr3_nt: TGCGCCAGCAGCCAAGGGGGGACTAGCAGAGATACGCAGTATTTT
v_call: TRBV5-1; d_call: NA; j_call: TRBJ2-1; clone_size: NA; cdr3_aa: CASSLAAEESEQFF; cdr3_nt: TGCGCCAGCAGCTTGGCCGCGGAGGAGAGTGAGCAGTTCTTC
v_call: TRBV19; d_call: TRBD2; j_call: TRBJ2-1; clone_size: few; cdr3_aa: CASSLGGNTREFF; cdr3_nt: TGTGCCAGTAGTCTGGGGGGGAATACAAGGGAGTTCTTC
v_call: TRBV5-1; d_call: TRBD1; j_call: TRBJ2-1; clone_size: once; cdr3_aa: CASSSTGTGYNEQFF; cdr3_nt: TGCGCCAGCAGCTCCACCGGGACAGGGTACAATGAGCAGTTCTTC
v_call: TRBV4-1; d_call: NA; j_call: TRBJ2-5; clone_size: many; cdr3_aa: CASSQIGSGQETQYF; cdr3_nt: TGCGCCAGCAGCCAAATTGGTAGCGGCCAAGAGACCCAGTACTTC
v_call: TRBV29-1; d_call: NA; j_call: TRBJ2-5; clone_size: NA; cdr3_aa: CSVVASETQYF; cdr3_nt: TGCAGCGTTGTAGCTTCAGAGACCCAGTACTTC